One sample yielded the 16 T cell receptor beta chains listed below, sequenced in a study of T cell responses to AZD1222 COVID-19 vaccine. Libraries were prepared by immunoSEQ multiplex PCR; TCRdb keeps only in-frame clonotypes and omits some of them. The data contain about 130,000 clones, roughly 85% of them singletons. This material consisted of peripheral blood, taken 28 days after the second AZD1222 dose. The origin of the receptors is an adult who received the AZD1222 COVID-19 vaccine.

This chain links TRBV6-5 with TRBJ1-5, with D uncertain. V was cut by 7 bases and J by 0 bases, with 10 bases left in between. Looked up from germline, CDR1 is MNHEY and CDR2 is SVGAGI. The CDR3 runs 14 residues. CDR3 loop: CASNTRDSNQPQHF. The CDR3 nucleotides are TGTGCCAGCAACACGCGGGATAGCAATCAGCCCCAGCATTTT.

V gene TRBV15 combines with J gene TRBJ2-3; either TRBD1 or TRBD2 may supply D (5 bases each). Deletions cut 5 bases from V and 2 bases from J, with 17 bases between. The germline gives CDR1 LNHNV, CDR2 YYDKDF (reference sequence). The length of the CDR3 is 16 residues. Here the CDR3 reads CATSLDPDGATDTQYF. The CDR3 DNA follows: TGTGCCACCAGCCTAGACCCGGACGGGGCCACAGATACGCAGTATTTT.

V and J are TRBV12-5 and TRBJ1-1, with D possibly being TRBD1 (5 bases). V lost 6 bases and J 1 base, leaving 9 bases between the germline ends. This CDR3 has 13 amino acids. Germline V gives CDR1 LGHNT, CDR2 FRNRAP. The DNA of the CDR3 is TGTGCTAGTGGGGAGAGGGGGAACACTGAAGCTTTCTTT. It codes for CASGERGNTEAFF.

The chain carries TRBV19 and TRBJ2-3, with 10 bases that match TRBD2. Losses at the gene ends were 0 bases for V and 4 bases for J; bases not matched to a gene: 7. The CDR3 runs to 17 residues. Germline values: CDR1 LNHDA, CDR2 SQIVND (reference sequence). The chain's CDR3 is CASSIEGIAGGPDTQYF. The CDR3 nucleotides are TGTGCCAGTAGTATAGAAGGGATAGCGGGGGGCCCAGATACGCAGTATTTT.

The chain carries TRBV10-1 and TRBJ2-3; a possible D gene is TRBD2 (7 bases). The germline CDR1 and CDR2 sequences are WNHNN and SYGVQD (reference sequence). The V end lost 3 bases, the J end lost 1 base, and 14 bases lay between the germline ends. CDR3 length equals 16 residues. CDR3 in amino acids: CASSDPTGRGTDTQYF. The CDR3 DNA sequence: TGCGCCAGCAGTGACCCCACAGGGAGGGGCACAGATACGCAGTATTTT.

V is TRBV6-5 and J is TRBJ1-5; D ambiguous. Trimming left V 10 bases short and J 3 bases short, with 16 bases between. CDR3 length: 14 amino acids. CDR1 is MNHEY and CDR2 is SVGAGI in the germline V gene. The CDR3 protein is CATDHDGNNQPQHF. The CDR3 DNA follows: TGTGCCACCGATCACGACGGCAACAATCAGCCCCAGCATTTT.

The rearrangement joins TRBV6-5 to TRBJ2-7; 8 bases agree with TRBD1. V was pared by 6 bases and J by 7 bases, with 14 bases of the junction left unmatched. Germline V gives CDR1 MNHEY, CDR2 SVGAGI. CDR3 length equals 15 residues. The CDR3 region is CASSPTLGQGWEQYF. The CDR3 nucleotides are TGTGCCAGCAGCCCAACGCTCGGACAGGGATGGGAGCAGTACTTC.

The chain couples TRBV5-1 to TRBJ2-7; 11 bases fit TRBD2. The CDR3 covers 15 residues. In germline, CDR1 is SGHRS, CDR2 YFSETQ. Germline trimming cut 7 bases from V and 6 bases from J; bases unmatched to any gene: 12. The CDR3 coding sequence is TGCGCCAGCGCCTCGATAGCGGGGGGGCCGGGCGAGCAGTACTTC. Encoded protein: CASASIAGGPGEQYF. The complete variable domain, with remaining parts taken from reference TRBV5-1 and TRBJ2-7, reads KAGVTQTPRYLIKTRGQQVTLSCSPISGHRSVSWYQQTPGQGLQFLFEYFSETQRNKGNFPGRFSGRQFSNSRSEMNVSTLELGDSALYLCASASIAGGPGEQYFGPGTRLTVT.

The gene calls are TRBV6-2 or TRBV6-3 and TRBJ1-2; D call uncertain. The CDR3 length is 13 residues. Deletions cut 5 bases from V and 3 bases from J, with 10 bases between. Per germline, CDR1 MNHEY and CDR2 SVGEGT. The CDR3 sequence: CASSRDRDYGYTF. In DNA form, the CDR3 reads TGTGCCAGCAGTCGAGACCGAGACTATGGCTACACCTTC.

The chain couples TRBV6-1 to TRBJ1-1; 10 nucleotides match TRBD1. The CDR3 covers 16 residues. In germline, CDR1 is MNHNS, CDR2 SASEGT. The V segment lost 4 bases and the J segment 1 base; nucleotides outside the gene matches: 6. CDR3 loop: CASSADRGQGNTEAFF. The CDR3 DNA is TGTGCCAGCAGTGCTGACAGGGGGCAGGGGAACACTGAAGCTTTCTTT.

CDR3 residues: CAWSEGPDTQYF. CDR3 nucleotides: TGTGCCTGGAGTGAGGGGCCAGATACGCAGTATTTT. The chain couples TRBV30 to TRBJ2-3; possible D gene TRBD1, 5 bases. The CDR3 extends over 12 amino acids. V dropped 1 base and J dropped 4 bases, with 6 bases sitting between them. Germline V gene lookup returns CDR1 GTSNPN and CDR2 SVGIG (reference sequence).

This clone was found once. The chain joins TRBV6-2 or TRBV6-3 to TRBJ1-1; 7 bases are a match to TRBD1. With V trimmed by 6 bases and J by 4 bases, 5 bases remained unmatched. Germline loops: CDR1 MNHEY, CDR2 SVGEGT. There are 13 residues in the CDR3. This CDR3 reads CASSRQGVTEAFF. CDR3 coding DNA: TGTGCCAGCAGCCGACAGGGAGTCACTGAAGCTTTCTTT.

The genes are TRBV2 and TRBJ2-1, with D perhaps TRBD2 (6 bases). The V end was cut by 2 bases, the J end by 7 bases, with 15 bases between. The germline V gene has CDR1 SNHLY and CDR2 FYNNEI. The CDR3 totals 15 residues. Here the CDR3 reads CASSEMPIGRNEQFF. The CDR3 DNA follows: TGTGCCAGCAGTGAAATGCCGATAGGGAGGAATGAGCAGTTCTTC.

This sequence joins TRBV21-1 and TRBJ2-5; the table's D call, TRBD2, has no DNA check behind it. TRBV21-1 has pseudogene status. This CDR3 comprises 18 residues. The CDR3 DNA follows: TGTGCCAGCAGACCTAAGGCGGGCAATCAGGCAGCTCAAGAGACCCAGTACTTC. This sequence encodes CASRPKAGNQAAQETQYF.

The chain joins TRBV7-3 to TRBJ2-1; 9 nucleotides line up with TRBD1. V shed 3 bases and J 16 bases; nucleotides not matched to a gene: 10. CDR3 length: 13 residues. Germline V CDR1 and CDR2: SGHTA, FQGTGA. CDR3 nucleotide sequence: TGTGCCAGCAGCTTCGAGCCGGGACAGGGTCCCTTCTTC. Its protein product is CASSFEPGQGPFF.

In its sample, this clone was seen once. This chain connects TRBV5-6 to TRBJ1-4; D call uncertain. The CDR3 runs 15 residues. V lost 0 bases to trimming and J lost 0 bases, with 6 bases between them. The germline gives CDR1 SGHDT, CDR2 YYEEEE. The CDR3 nucleotides are TGTGCCAGCAGCTTGGCCGGGGCAACTAATGAAAAACTGTTTTTT. Amino acid sequence: CASSLAGATNEKLFF.